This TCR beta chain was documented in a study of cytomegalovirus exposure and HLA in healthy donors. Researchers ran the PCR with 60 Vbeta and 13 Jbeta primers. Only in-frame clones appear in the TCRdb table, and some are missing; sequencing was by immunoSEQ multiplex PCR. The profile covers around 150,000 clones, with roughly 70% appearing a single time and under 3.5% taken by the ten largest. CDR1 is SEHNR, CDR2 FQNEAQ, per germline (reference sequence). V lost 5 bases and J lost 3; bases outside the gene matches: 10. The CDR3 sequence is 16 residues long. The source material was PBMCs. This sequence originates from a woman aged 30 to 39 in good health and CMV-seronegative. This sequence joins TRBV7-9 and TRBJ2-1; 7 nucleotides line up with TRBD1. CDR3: CASSQTYRGVYNEQFF. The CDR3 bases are TGTGCCAGCAGCCAAACGTACAGGGGCGTCTACAATGAGCAGTTCTTC. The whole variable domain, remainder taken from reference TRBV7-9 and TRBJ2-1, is DTGVSQNPRHKITKRGQNVTFRCDPISEHNRLYWYRQTLGQGPEFLTYFQNEAQLEKSRLLSDRFSAERPKGSFSTLEIQRTEQGDSAMYLCASSQTYRGVYNEQFFGPGTRLTVL.